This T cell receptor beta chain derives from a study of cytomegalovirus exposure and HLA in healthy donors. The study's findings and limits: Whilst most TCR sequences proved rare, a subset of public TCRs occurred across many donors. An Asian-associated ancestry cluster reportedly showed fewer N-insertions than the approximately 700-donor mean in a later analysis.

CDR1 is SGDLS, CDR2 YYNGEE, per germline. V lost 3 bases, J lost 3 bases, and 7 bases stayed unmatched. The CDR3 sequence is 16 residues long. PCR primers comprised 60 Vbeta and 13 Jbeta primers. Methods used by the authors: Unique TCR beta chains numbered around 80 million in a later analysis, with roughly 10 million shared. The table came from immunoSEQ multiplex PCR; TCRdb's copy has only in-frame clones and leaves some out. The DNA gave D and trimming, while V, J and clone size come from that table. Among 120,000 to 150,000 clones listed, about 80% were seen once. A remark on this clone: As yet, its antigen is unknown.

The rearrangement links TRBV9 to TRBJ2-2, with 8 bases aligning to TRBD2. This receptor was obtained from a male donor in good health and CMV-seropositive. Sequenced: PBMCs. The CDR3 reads CASSASSGTDTGELFF. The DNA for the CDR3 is TGTGCCAGCAGCGCCAGTAGCGGGACGGACACCGGGGAGCTGTTTTTT. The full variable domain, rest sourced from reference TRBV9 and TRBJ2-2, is DSGVTQTPKHLITATGQRVTLRCSPRSGDLSVYWYQQSLDQGLQFLIQYYNGEERAKGNILERFSAQQFPDLHSELNLSSLELGDSALYFCASSASSGTDTGELFFGEGSRLTVL.